The 2 T cell receptor beta chains below were found in one sample sequenced in a study of shared clonotypes between healthy human individuals. Data came from immunoSEQ multiplex PCR; TCRdb stores just in-frame clones and leaves some out. The data contain some 980,000 clones, less than 85% of them singletons. Material for sequencing was memory CD4+ T cells sorted from blood. Subset meaning: CD45RA-negative fraction. These receptors came from a man aged 18 to 29 in good health.

The chain has TRBV28 and TRBJ1-2; a weak D match, TRBD1 (6 bases). Deletions cut 7 bases from V and 8 bases from J, with 11 bases between. The CDR3 spans 11 residues. Germline assignment: CDR1 MDHEN and CDR2 SYDVKM. In DNA, the CDR3 is TGTGCCAGCACACAGGGTAAGGGCTACACCTTC. Amino acid sequence: CASTQGKGYTF.

This clone has only one observation. The chain links TRBV29-1 to TRBJ2-5, with 11 bases identical to TRBD2. Germline V lookup: CDR1 SQVTM, CDR2 ANQGSEA. The ends lost 7 bases at V and 5 bases at J; junction bases unmatched: 15. CDR3 length: 16 amino acids. The CDR3 sequence: CSARSATSGRRETQYF. CDR3 in DNA: TGCAGCGCCCGCTCGGCCACTAGCGGGAGAAGGGAGACCCAGTACTTC.